This T cell receptor beta chain was recorded in a study of CD8 T cells in Susac syndrome. Trimming removed 0 bases at V and 2 bases at J, with 11 bases between. Germline CDR1 reads SGHRS; CDR2 reads YFSETQ. This CDR3 is 15 amino acids long. Reverse transcription of roughly 0.45 to 1 ug RNA was performed with random hexamers. Coverage of TCR beta CDR3 amplification by immunoSEQ multiplex PCR extended to 54 Vbeta and 13 Jbeta. TCRdb recomputed calls from the immunoSEQ multiplex PCR reads with MiXCR, one row per CDR3 protein. The sample comprises 150,000 to 160,000 distinct CDR3 sequences, 95% of which are singletons, and approximately 0.15% rests with the top ten.

The chain has TRBV5-1 and TRBJ1-2; a weak D match, TRBD1 (6 bases). This sequence originates from a human donor with multiple sclerosis. The sample comprised CD8+ T cells from PBMCs. The CDR3 bases are TGCGCCAGCAGCTTGGGGGACACCCCGAACTATGGCTACACCTTC. This encodes CASSLGDTPNYGYTF.